The TCR beta chain described here comes from a study of early T cells in non-severe SARS-CoV-2 infection. On the study more broadly: Chains stayed unpaired after sequencing of bulk RNA from unsorted whole blood. Overall study findings and caveats: Reliance on VDJdb matching favored anti-spike CD8 responses; private and CD4 specificities were missed.

This clonotype has just a few counts. As yet, its antigen is unknown. Each single cDNA molecule received a unique molecular identifier. One entry per CDR3 protein results from TCRdb running MiXCR on the 5' RACE reads. Altogether about 67,000 distinct CDR3 sequences are present, approximately 10% being singletons, with the ten largest covering 3% to 4%. The J segment lost 7 bases and the V segment lost 0 bases, leaving 7 bases of the junction unmatched. The CDR3 consists of 15 residues. From germline, CDR1 is SGDLS and CDR2 YYNGEE. The chain uses TRBV9 and TRBJ2-1; 7 bases are shared with TRBD1. This TCR was sampled from an adult who was a healthcare worker with PCR-confirmed SARS-CoV-2 infection or an uninfected control (not recorded which). Sequencing was carried out using whole blood. The CDR3 bases are TGTGCCAGCAGCGTAGGGCCGACAGGGAAAAATGAGCAGTTCTTC. It specifies CASSVGPTGKNEQFF.